This T cell receptor beta chain was identified during a study of regulatory T cells in long-lasting Graves disease. This clonotype was seen only a few times. The CDR3 covers 14 residues. V was clipped by 3 bases and J by 5 bases, with 11 bases between them. The time point here: newly diagnosed GD, antithyroid drugs for less than 3 months. The TCR library was prepared using RNA isolated from PBMCs. The TCR beta library used iRepertoire HTBI primers with Arm-PCR amplification of CDR3. TCRdb reprocessed the multiplex PCR reads with MiXCR, giving one entry per CDR3 protein. In the table there are hundreds of thousands of distinct CDR3 sequences, about 13% of which are singletons. These same data were also listed under a study on T cells in Graves' hyperthyroidism and ophthalmopathy.

The chain couples TRBV12-3 or TRBV12-4 to TRBJ1-5; D remains ambiguous. The origin of this receptor is a man between 25 and 39 years old with Graves disease. The sequencing used peripheral blood mononuclear cells (PBMCs), collected at new diagnosis, from a patient treated with antithyroid drugs. The CDR3 spells CASSLWQPDQPQHF. The CDR3 DNA is TGTGCCAGCAGTTTGTGGCAGCCGGATCAGCCCCAGCATTTT.